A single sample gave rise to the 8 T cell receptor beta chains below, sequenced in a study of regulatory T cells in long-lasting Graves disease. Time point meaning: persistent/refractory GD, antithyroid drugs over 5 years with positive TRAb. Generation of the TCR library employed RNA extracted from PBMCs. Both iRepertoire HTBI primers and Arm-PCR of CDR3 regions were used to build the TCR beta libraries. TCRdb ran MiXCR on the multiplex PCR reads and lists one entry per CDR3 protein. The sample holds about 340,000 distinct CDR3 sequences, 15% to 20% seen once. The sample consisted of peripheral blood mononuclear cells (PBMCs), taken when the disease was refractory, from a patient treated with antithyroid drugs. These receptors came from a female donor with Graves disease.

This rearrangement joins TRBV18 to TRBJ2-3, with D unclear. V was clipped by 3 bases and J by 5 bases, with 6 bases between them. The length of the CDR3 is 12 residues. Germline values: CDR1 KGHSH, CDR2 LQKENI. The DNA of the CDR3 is TGTGCCAGCTCACCGCATGGAGATACGCAGTATTTT. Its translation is CASSPHGDTQYF.

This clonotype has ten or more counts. The DNA for the CDR3 is TGTGCCTTCAGGGCGAGCTCCTACGAGCAGTACTTC. This translates into CAFRASSYEQYF. V is TRBV30 and J is TRBJ2-7; weak D call: TRBD1 (5 bases). In germline, CDR1 is GTSNPN, CDR2 SVGIG (reference sequence). CDR3 length: 12 residues. V lost 7 bases to trimming and J lost 0 bases, with 10 bases between them.

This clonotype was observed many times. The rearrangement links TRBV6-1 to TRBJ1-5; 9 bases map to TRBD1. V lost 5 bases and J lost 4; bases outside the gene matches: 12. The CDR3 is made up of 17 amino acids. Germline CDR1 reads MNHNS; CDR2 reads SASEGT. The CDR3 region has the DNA TGTGCCAGCAGTACCCCCCGACTCGGACAGGGGAATCAGCCCCAGCATTTT. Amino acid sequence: CASSTPRLGQGNQPQHF.

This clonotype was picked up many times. CDR3 nucleotides: TGTGCCAGCAGCTTAGCTGCGGGGGGCCACGAGCAGTACTTC. This gives the protein CASSLAAGGHEQYF. The chain is built from TRBV11-2 and TRBJ2-7, with 8 nucleotides matching TRBD2. The J segment lost 5 bases and the V segment lost 1 base, leaving 4 bases of the junction unmatched. CDR3 length equals 14 residues. CDR1 and CDR2 (germline): SGHAT, FQNNGV.

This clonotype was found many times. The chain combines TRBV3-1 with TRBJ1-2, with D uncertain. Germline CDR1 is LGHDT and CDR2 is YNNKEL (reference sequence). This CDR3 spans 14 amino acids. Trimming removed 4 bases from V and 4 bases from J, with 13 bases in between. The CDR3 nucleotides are TGTGCCAGCAGCCTGGCAGCTGCTTCCTATGGCTACACCTTC. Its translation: CASSLAAASYGYTF.

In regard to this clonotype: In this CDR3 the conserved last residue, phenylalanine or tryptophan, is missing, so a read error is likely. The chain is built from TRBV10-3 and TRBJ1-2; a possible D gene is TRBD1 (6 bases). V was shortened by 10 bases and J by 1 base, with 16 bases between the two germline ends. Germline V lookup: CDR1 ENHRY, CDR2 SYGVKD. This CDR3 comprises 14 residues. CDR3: CANPPDRFNYGYTL. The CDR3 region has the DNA TGTGCCAATCCGCCTGACAGGTTTAACTATGGCTACACCCTC.

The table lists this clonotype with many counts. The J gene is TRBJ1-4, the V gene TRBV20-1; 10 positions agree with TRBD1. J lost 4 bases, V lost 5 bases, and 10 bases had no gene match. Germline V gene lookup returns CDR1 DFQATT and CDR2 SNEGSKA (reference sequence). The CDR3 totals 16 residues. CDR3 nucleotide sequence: TGCAGTGCTTTCCCGACAGGGGGCGACTTTAATGAAAAACTGTTTTTT. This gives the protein CSAFPTGGDFNEKLFF.

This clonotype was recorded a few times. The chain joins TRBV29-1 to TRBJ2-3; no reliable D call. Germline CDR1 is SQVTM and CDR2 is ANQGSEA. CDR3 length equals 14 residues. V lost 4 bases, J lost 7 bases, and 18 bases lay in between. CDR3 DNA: TGCAGCGTTGGGAACTCATGGCCAGAGTATACGCAGTATTTT. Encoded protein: CSVGNSWPEYTQYF.